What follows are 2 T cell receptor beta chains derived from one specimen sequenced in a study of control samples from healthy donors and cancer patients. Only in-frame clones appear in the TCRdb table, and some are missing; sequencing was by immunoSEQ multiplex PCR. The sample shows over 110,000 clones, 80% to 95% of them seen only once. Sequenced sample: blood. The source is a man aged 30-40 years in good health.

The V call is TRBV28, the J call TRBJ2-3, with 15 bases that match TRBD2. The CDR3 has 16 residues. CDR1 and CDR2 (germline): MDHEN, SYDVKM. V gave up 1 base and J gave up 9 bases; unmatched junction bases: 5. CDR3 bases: TGTGCCAGCAGTTTATCCGGACTAGCGGGAGGGAGGACGCAGTATTTT. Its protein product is CASSLSGLAGGRTQYF. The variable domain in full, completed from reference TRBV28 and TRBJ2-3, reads DVKVTQSSRYLVKRTGEKVFLECVQDMDHENMFWYRQDPGLGLRLIYFSYDVKMKEKGDIPEGYSVSREKKERFSLILESASTNQTSMYLCASSLSGLAGGRTQYFGPGTRLTVL.

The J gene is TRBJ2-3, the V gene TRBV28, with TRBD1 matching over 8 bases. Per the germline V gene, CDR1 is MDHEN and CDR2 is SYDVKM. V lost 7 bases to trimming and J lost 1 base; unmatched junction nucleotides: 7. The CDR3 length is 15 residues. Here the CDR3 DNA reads TGTGCCAGCAAGAAGCAGGGGGCAGGCACAGATACGCAGTATTTT. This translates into CASKKQGAGTDTQYF.